This T cell receptor (beta chain) originates from a study of metastatic and nonmetastatic thyroid tumors. TCRdb called clones again from the PCR reads with MiXCR. Of about 32,000 clones in the sample, around 7% were seen once. The entire patient cohort was treatment-naive prior to thyroid surgery. This clone was detected only a few times. Being one base from a much bigger clone, this may be a read error. Germline lookup yields CDR1 MNHEY and CDR2 SVGAGI. This CDR3 is built from 16 residues. The germline V and J ends were trimmed by 0 bases and 1 base, with 12 bases remaining between them. This chain connects TRBV6-5 to TRBJ2-5; D may be TRBD2 (6 bases). Sequenced: blood. The source of this sequence is a female donor with papillary thyroid cancer or a benign thyroid nodule (not recorded which). Some clones in this sample may be carry-over from other donors' samples. The CDR3 DNA reads as TGTGCCAGCAGTTACTCATTATTGGGGGGCCAAGAGACCCAGTACTTC. This translates into CASSYSLLGGQETQYF.